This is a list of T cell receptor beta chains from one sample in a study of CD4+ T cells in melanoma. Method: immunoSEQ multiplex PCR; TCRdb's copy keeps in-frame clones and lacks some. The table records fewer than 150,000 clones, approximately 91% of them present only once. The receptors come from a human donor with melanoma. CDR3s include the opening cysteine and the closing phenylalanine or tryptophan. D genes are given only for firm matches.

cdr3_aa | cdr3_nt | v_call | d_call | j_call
CASNEAEERWNTEAFF | TGTGCCAGCAATGAGGCGGAGGAGAGATGGAACACTGAAGCTTTCTTT | TRBV6-1 | - | TRBJ1-1
CASSLAWQTHSYEQYF | TGTGCCAGCAGTTTAGCTTGGCAGACACATTCCTACGAGCAGTACTTC | TRBV27 | - | TRBJ2-7
CATSREGGQNEQFF | TGTGCCACCAGCAGAGAAGGAGGACAGAATGAGCAGTTCTTC | TRBV15 | - | TRBJ2-1
CASSGIPGLGFADTQYF | TGTGCCAGCAGTGGAATTCCGGGACTAGGTTTCGCAGATACGCAGTATTTT | TRBV6-1 | TRBD2 | TRBJ2-3
CASSQDSLDRLGDGYTF | TGTGCCAGCAGCCAAGACTCATTAGACAGGCTGGGGGATGGCTACACCTTC | TRBV4-2 | - | TRBJ1-2
CASSLQTSGGAAEETQYF | TGTGCCAGCAGCTTACAGACTAGCGGGGGCGCGGCCGAAGAGACCCAGTACTTC | TRBV7-8 | TRBD2 | TRBJ2-5
CASSALLGQPQHF | TGTGCCAGCAGCGCCCTACTCGGGCAGCCCCAGCATTTT | TRBV9 | - | TRBJ1-5
CAWSLQGLSNQPQHF | TGTGCCTGGAGTTTACAGGGGCTTAGCAATCAGCCCCAGCATTTT | TRBV30 | TRBD1 | TRBJ1-5
CASRHPGRGNISPLHF | TGTGCCAGCCGACATCCGGGGCGAGGCAACATTTCACCCCTCCACTTT | TRBV6-6 | - | TRBJ1-6
CASSELIGPRETQYF | TGTGCCAGCAGTGAACTCATCGGCCCCCGGGAGACCCAGTACTTC | TRBV2 | - | TRBJ2-5
CSVEDGPTDTQYF | TGCAGCGTTGAAGATGGCCCCACAGATACGCAGTATTTT | TRBV29-1 | - | TRBJ2-3
CASSLSGVSSYNEQFF | TGTGCCAGCAGCCTTAGCGGGGTAAGCTCCTACAATGAGCAGTTCTTC | TRBV9 | TRBD2 | TRBJ2-1
CASSIGQPYEQYF | TGTGCCAGCAGTATCGGGCAACCCTACGAGCAGTACTTC | TRBV7-2 | - | TRBJ2-7
CASSQGDGQTYEQYF | TGTGCCAGCTCACAAGGGGACGGTCAAACCTACGAGCAGTACTTC | TRBV18 | - | TRBJ2-7
CASSLPGGSGNTIYF | TGTGCCAGCAGCTTACCGGGCGGCTCTGGAAACACCATATATTTT | TRBV13 | - | TRBJ1-3
CASTAGTIGRQPQHF | TGTGCCAGCACCGCTGGCACAATCGGACGTCAGCCCCAGCATTTT | TRBV6-1 | - | TRBJ1-5
CASSQEDKPNYGYTF | TGTGCCAGCAGCCAAGAGGACAAACCTAACTATGGCTACACCTTC | TRBV4-2 | - | TRBJ1-2
CASSFTGAYEQYF | TGTGCCAGCAGCTTCACCGGGGCCTACGAGCAGTACTTC | TRBV7-9 | - | TRBJ2-7
CASSPIARGEKFF | TGTGCCAGCAGCCCAATCGCCAGGGGAGAAAAGTTCTTC | TRBV11-2 | - | TRBJ2-1
CASSSNRVAYEQYF | TGTGCCAGCAGCTCGAACAGGGTTGCCTACGAGCAGTACTTC | TRBV7-2 | - | TRBJ2-7
CASSSAGGSYNEQFF | TGTGCCAGCAGTTCCGCGGGGGGCTCCTACAATGAGCAGTTCTTC | TRBV7-3 | TRBD2 | TRBJ2-1
CASSVDGGGDTEAFF | TGTGCCAGCAGCGTAGATGGAGGGGGCGACACTGAAGCTTTCTTT | TRBV9 | TRBD1 | TRBJ1-1
CASSTDGVYEQYF | TGTGCCAGCAGCACGGACGGAGTCTACGAGCAGTACTTC | TRBV7-2 | - | TRBJ2-7
CASSFGGQGTQYF | TGTGCCAGCAGTTTTGGCGGGCAAGGGACCCAGTACTTC | TRBV27 | - | TRBJ2-5
CASSYSSMEVSSQYF | TGTGCCAGCAGTTACTCGTCAATGGAGGTTTCGTCGCAGTACTTC | TRBV6-6 | - | TRBJ2-7
CASRAGGHPGTYTF | TGTGCCAGCCGGGCGGGGGGCCACCCCGGAACCTACACCTTC | TRBV27 | - | TRBJ1-2
CASSDNKVRNQPQHF | TGTGCCAGCAGTGACAACAAAGTTCGCAATCAGCCCCAGCATTTT | TRBV6-4 | - | TRBJ1-5
CAWRRGAGGWNEQFF | TGTGCCTGGAGAAGAGGGGCAGGGGGCTGGAATGAGCAGTTCTTC | TRBV30 | TRBD1 | TRBJ2-1
CASSSSRGYTF | TGTGCCAGCAGCTCCAGTCGGGGCTACACCTTC | TRBV6-1 | - | TRBJ1-2
CAIGGSGGRSSYNEQFF | TGTGCCATCGGAGGTAGCGGGGGGCGCAGCTCCTACAATGAGCAGTTCTTC | TRBV10-3 | TRBD2 | TRBJ2-1
CASSHYSGYEQYF | TGTGCCAGCAGCCATTACTCGGGCTACGAGCAGTACTTC | TRBV11-2 | - | TRBJ2-7